The rows below give T cell receptor beta chains drawn from one sample of a study of T cell repertoires in cytomegalovirus infection. No antigens are known for them. MiXCR was run by TCRdb on the reads, yielding one entry per CDR3 protein. This sample has roughly 500,000 distinct CDR3 sequences, with roughly 43% found just once. The specimen comprised cultured PBMCs, sampled from culture after CMV antigen stimulation. Every receptor here comes from a human donor in good health (CMV status not recorded). Some clones in this sample may be carry-over from other donors' samples. Both conserved end residues are part of each CDR3.

v_call	j_call	cdr3_aa
TRBV6-1	TRBJ2-3	CASSEAPLQGTDTQYF
TRBV12-3/TRBV12-4	TRBJ2-1	CASSLAGAGGPNEQFF
TRBV5-5	TRBJ1-1	CASSFLGQLNTEAFF
TRBV6-1	TRBJ2-6	CASNYGSSGANVLTF
TRBV11-2	TRBJ2-3	CASSLGVVWGADTQYF
TRBV10-3	TRBJ2-7	CAISGTGTYEQYF
TRBV20-1	TRBJ2-1	CSARTRGLEQFF
TRBV6-7	TRBJ2-6	CASSWIQGQGALGANVLTF
TRBV19	TRBJ2-1	CASNLAGGINEQFF
TRBV11-2	TRBJ1-5	CASSLGPIQPQHF
TRBV28	TRBJ2-7	CASRQGGGAHEQYF
TRBV7-2	TRBJ1-4	CASSKTGSNEKLFF
TRBV6-5	TRBJ2-3	CASSYPSGTDTQYF
TRBV12-3/TRBV12-4	TRBJ1-5	CASSGDTGADPQHF
TRBV7-2	TRBJ2-1	CASSLMGSEPFF
TRBV28	TRBJ2-7	CASSFRRLRDEQYF
TRBV6-5	TRBJ2-1	CASSYDGTSSYNEQFF
TRBV2	TRBJ1-2	CASKPGTGFSIGYTF
TRBV2	TRBJ2-6	CASRPRRNPIDGANVLTF
TRBV11-2	TRBJ2-7	CASSIWSYEQYF
TRBV19	TRBJ2-3	CASSSQGAMHGTQYF
TRBV11-2	TRBJ2-7	CASSSYRGGLYEQYF
TRBV6-1	TRBJ1-5	CASSDPIRGQGYSNQPQHF
TRBV20-1	TRBJ2-1	CSARDLDPGTSGYNEQFF
TRBV11-2	TRBJ2-2	CASSSQGELFF
TRBV10-3	TRBJ1-5	CAISQHRDRGHYSNQPQHF
TRBV7-2	TRBJ1-5	CASSFRGGAQTPQHF
TRBV7-2	TRBJ2-1	CASSPQGGSWGNEQFF
TRBV2	TRBJ1-1	CASSASRQGTEAFF
TRBV18	TRBJ1-5	CASQGQGIGQPQHF
TRBV7-9	TRBJ2-7	CASSPGGRFEQYF
TRBV4-2	TRBJ1-4	CASSQLRGEKLFF
TRBV7-2	TRBJ2-2	CASSTGGGLAWTGELFF
TRBV6-6	TRBJ2-2	CASSRPGVGELFF
TRBV7-2	TRBJ1-5	CASSPSSNSNQPQHF
TRBV7-2	TRBJ1-2	CASTEAGQGRGYTF
TRBV12-3/TRBV12-4	TRBJ1-1	CASSPGTPTEAFF
TRBV10-2	TRBJ2-1	CASLPISGGPYNEQFF
TRBV4-1	TRBJ2-2	CASSEYAGELFF
TRBV12-3/TRBV12-4	TRBJ2-5	CASSLTWGETQYF
TRBV19	TRBJ1-3	CASSMGNTIYF
TRBV7-2	TRBJ2-3	CASTKGDTQYF